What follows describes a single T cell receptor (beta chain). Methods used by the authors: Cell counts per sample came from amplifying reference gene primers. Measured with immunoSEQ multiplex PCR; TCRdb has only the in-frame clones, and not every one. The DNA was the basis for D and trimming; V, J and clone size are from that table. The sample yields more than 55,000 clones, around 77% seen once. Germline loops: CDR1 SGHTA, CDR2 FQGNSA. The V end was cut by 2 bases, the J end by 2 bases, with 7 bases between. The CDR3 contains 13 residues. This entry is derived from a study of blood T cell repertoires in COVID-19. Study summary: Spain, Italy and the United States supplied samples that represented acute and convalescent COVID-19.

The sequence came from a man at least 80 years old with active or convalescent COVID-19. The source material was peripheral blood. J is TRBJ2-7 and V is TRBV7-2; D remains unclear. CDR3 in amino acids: CASSLKETYEQYF. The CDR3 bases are TGTGCCAGCAGCTTAAAGGAGACCTACGAGCAGTACTTC.